One sample yielded the 21 T cell receptor beta chains listed below, sequenced in a study of blood T cell repertoires in COVID-19 (dated by TCRdb to 2020 to 2022). Library method: the immunoSEQ multiplex PCR assay. Here the immuneACCESS table is served through TCRdb, limited to in-frame sequences with V and J called. Missing clones are a known gap in these copies; in checked studies unresolved V genes cover under half, and the rest lacks a known reason. Across this sample there are roughly 150,000 clones, with roughly 72% seen only once. The ten top clones hold roughly 3.6% of the sample. What was sequenced was peripheral blood. Receptor source: a woman of 80 years or more with acute or convalescent COVID-19.

This chain connects TRBV7-2 to TRBJ2-3; 8 bases line up with TRBD2. In germline, CDR1 is SGHTA, CDR2 FQGNSA. CDR3 length: 15 residues. Losses at the gene ends were 3 bases for V and 6 bases for J; bases not matched to a gene: 8. CDR3 DNA sequence: TGTGCCAGCAGCTTTGTTTTCGGGGGGGCTGATACGCAGTATTTT. Translating gives CASSFVFGGADTQYF.

This clone was observed a handful of times. The chain combines TRBV7-8 with TRBJ1-2; D perhaps matches TRBD1 (6 bases). V lost 3 bases, J lost 8 bases, and 13 bases lay in between. This CDR3 spans 13 amino acids. Germline V gene sequence: CDR1 SGHVS, CDR2 FQNEAQ. CDR3 in DNA: TGTGCCAGCAGCTTCCCGGGGGGCGGAGGCTACACCTTC. Protein sequence: CASSFPGGGGYTF.

This clone was recorded a few times. The chain employs TRBV4-1 and TRBJ2-1; 9 bases line up with TRBD1. Germline CDR1 MGHRA, CDR2 YSYEKL. The CDR3 sequence is 16 residues long. V shed 0 bases, J shed 14 bases, and the junction held 14 bases outside the gene matches. CDR3 DNA sequence: TGCGCCAGCAGCCAAGAGGGGCGGACAGGGGCACACCTGGAGTTCTTC. As protein: CASSQEGRTGAHLEFF.

The gene calls are TRBV9 and TRBJ2-7; TRBD1 matches at 9 bases. Germline V gives CDR1 SGDLS, CDR2 YYNGEE. The trim removed 4 bases at V and 4 bases at J, leaving 6 bases unmatched. The CDR3 length is 14 residues. This CDR3 reads CASSPRDRAYEQYF. CDR3 in DNA: TGTGCCAGCAGCCCACGGGACAGGGCATACGAGCAGTACTTC.

The V gene is TRBV19, the J gene TRBJ1-2; D gene unclear. The ends were cut back, 3 bases at V and 2 bases at J, with 13 bases in the middle. The CDR3 loop spans 15 amino acids. The V gene's germline CDR1 is LNHDA and CDR2 SQIVND (reference sequence). CDR3 loop: CASSMGENQNYGYTF. CDR3 bases: TGTGCCAGTAGTATGGGAGAGAACCAAAACTATGGCTACACCTTC.

The chain carries TRBV19 and TRBJ1-2; TRBD1 might be the D (5 bases). Germline values: CDR1 LNHDA, CDR2 SQIVND (reference sequence). With 3 bases removed from V and 4 bases from J, the gap between germline ends came to 12 bases. The CDR3 consists of 14 residues. Here the CDR3 DNA reads TGTGCCAGTAGTATGAGGGGCGGGAGCTATGGCTACACCTTC. It yields the protein CASSMRGGSYGYTF.

The rearrangement links TRBV19 to TRBJ1-2, with 7 bases that match TRBD1. The CDR3 is 12 residues long. V trimming: 3 bases; J trimming: 7 bases; junction bases outside the gene matches: 2. The germline V gene encodes CDR1 LNHDA and CDR2 SQIVND (reference sequence). CDR3 sequence: CASSIRDSGYTF. Written as DNA, the CDR3 is TGTGCCAGTAGTATCCGGGACAGTGGCTACACCTTC.

The J gene is TRBJ2-1, the V gene TRBV5-1; 7 nucleotides agree with TRBD1. Losses at the gene ends were 2 bases for V and 7 bases for J; bases not matched to a gene: 6. The CDR3 length is 14 residues. The germline V gene has CDR1 SGHRS and CDR2 YFSETQ. CDR3 bases: TGCGCCAGCAGCTTAGGGACAGCTGGGAATGAGCAGTTCTTC. This gives the protein CASSLGTAGNEQFF.

The J gene is TRBJ1-5, the V gene TRBV5-6, with D possibly TRBD1 on 6 matching bases. CDR1 is SGHDT and CDR2 is YYEEEE in the germline V gene. The V end lost 2 bases, the J end lost 4 bases, and 19 bases lay between the germline ends. This CDR3 region has 17 residues. This chain's CDR3 is CASSFRSTGTNNQPQHF. CDR3 DNA: TGTGCCAGCAGCTTCCGTAGCACCGGGACAAATAATCAGCCCCAGCATTTT. Variable domain in full (rest from reference TRBV5-6 and TRBJ1-5): DAGVTQSPTHLIKTRGQQVTLRCSPKSGHDTVSWYQQALGQGPQFIFQYYEEEERQRGNFPDRFSGHQFPNYSSELNVNALLLGDSALYLCASSFRSTGTNNQPQHFGDGTRLSIL.

This chain uses TRBV7-6 with TRBJ2-6; D may be TRBD2 (6 bases). V was shortened by 6 bases and J by 2 bases, with 11 bases between the two germline ends. Per the germline V gene, CDR1 is SGHVS and CDR2 is FNYEAQ. This CDR3 is built from 15 residues. CDR3 DNA: TGTGCCAGCAGAGGTGCGGGAACTGGGGCCAACGTCCTGACTTTC. Protein sequence: CASRGAGTGANVLTF. The full variable domain, in which reference TRBV7-6 and TRBJ2-6 provide the parts outside the CDR3, is GAGVSQSPRYKVTKRGQDVALRCDPISGHVSLYWYRQALGQGPEFLTYFNYEAQQDKSGLPNDRFSAERPEGSISTLTIQRTEQRDSAMYRCASRGAGTGANVLTFGAGSRLTVL.

V usage is TRBV30 and J usage is TRBJ1-3; D gene unclear. V lost 8 bases, J lost 0 bases, and 14 bases lay in between. CDR1 GTSNPN and CDR2 SVGIG come from the germline V gene (reference sequence). The CDR3 sequence is 14 residues long. CDR3 region: CATRPANSGNTIYF. In DNA form, the CDR3 reads TGTGCCACTAGGCCGGCCAACTCTGGAAACACCATATATTTT.

The chain recombines TRBV2 with TRBJ1-2; D is uncertain. V lost 2 bases to trimming and J lost 4 bases, with 8 bases between them. The CDR3 consists of 13 residues. The germline V gene has CDR1 SNHLY and CDR2 FYNNEI. The CDR3 here is CASSERRIYGYTF. CDR3 nucleotides: TGTGCCAGCAGTGAAAGGAGAATCTATGGCTACACCTTC.

This chain connects TRBV27 to TRBJ1-1, with 7 nucleotides matching TRBD1. This CDR3 is built from 15 residues. Trimming took 4 bases from V and 6 from J; bases not matched to a gene: 11. Germline V lookup: CDR1 MNHEY, CDR2 SMNVEV (reference sequence). CDR3 sequence (DNA): TGTGCCAGCAGTTCGATGGACAGGAGCAGGGCTGAAGCTTTCTTT. Residues: CASSSMDRSRAEAFF.

The rearrangement uses TRBV29-1 and TRBJ1-1, with a possible D match to TRBD1 (6 bases). The germline CDR1 and CDR2 sequences are SQVTM and ANQGSEA. V gave up 8 bases and J gave up 4 bases, with 20 bases separating them. The CDR3 loop spans 14 amino acids. CDR3 amino acids: CSHLAGEIGTEAFF. For the CDR3, the DNA is TGCAGCCATCTCGCAGGGGAAATAGGCACTGAAGCTTTCTTT.

This chain joins TRBV27 and TRBJ1-1; unclear D gene. Trimming stripped 2 bases from V and 6 bases from J, with 16 bases between. This CDR3 has 15 amino acids. The germline V gene has CDR1 MNHEY and CDR2 SMNVEV (reference sequence). CDR3 sequence: CASSLGWAHPAEAFF. In DNA form, the CDR3 reads TGTGCCAGCAGTTTAGGATGGGCCCACCCGGCTGAAGCTTTCTTT.

The chain is built from TRBV19 and TRBJ1-1; D possibly corresponds to TRBD1 (5 bases). CDR3 size: 15 residues. Germline V gene sequence: CDR1 LNHDA, CDR2 SQIVND (reference sequence). V gave up 3 bases and J gave up 1 base, with 12 bases separating them. The CDR3 spells CASSIRSGGNTEAFF. The DNA for the CDR3 is TGTGCCAGTAGTATTCGGTCCGGGGGGAACACTGAAGCTTTCTTT.

V and J are TRBV11-2 and TRBJ1-5; D gene unclear. Germline V gives CDR1 SGHAT, CDR2 FQNNGV. Deletions cut 1 base from V and 9 bases from J, with 4 bases between. This CDR3 is 11 amino acids long. This CDR3 reads CASSLARPQHF. DNA of the CDR3: TGTGCCAGCAGCTTAGCCCGGCCCCAGCATTTT.

This clone occurred a few times. The chain combines TRBV19 with TRBJ1-2; D perhaps matches TRBD1 (6 bases). V dropped 3 bases and J dropped 6 bases, with 14 bases sitting between them. This CDR3 comprises 14 residues. Germline CDR1 reads LNHDA; CDR2 reads SQIVND (reference sequence). The CDR3 loop reads CASSMWQGRDGYTF. Here the CDR3 DNA reads TGTGCCAGTAGTATGTGGCAGGGGAGGGATGGCTACACCTTC.

The rearrangement links TRBV4-2 to TRBJ2-7, with TRBD1 as a possible D gene (5 bases). V dropped 1 base and J dropped 2 bases, with 12 bases sitting between them. The germline gives CDR1 LGHNA, CDR2 YNFKEQ. The CDR3 is 15 residues long. The CDR3 reads CASSQGQGLPYEQYF. The CDR3 DNA reads TGTGCCAGCAGCCAAGGTCAGGGTTTACCCTACGAGCAGTACTTC.

J is TRBJ2-1 and V is TRBV11-2, with D tentatively TRBD2 (6 bases). Trimming pared 6 bases from V and 9 bases from J, leaving 12 bases between. The germline gives CDR1 SGHAT, CDR2 FQNNGV. This CDR3 contains 12 residues. As DNA, the CDR3 is TGTGCCAGCAGTGGGACGCGGGGTGAGCAGTTCTTC. It specifies CASSGTRGEQFF.

V and J are TRBV12-3 or TRBV12-4 and TRBJ1-3; D is perhaps TRBD1 (6 bases). The CDR3 totals 13 residues. The V end lost 2 bases, the J end lost 7 bases, and 9 bases lay between the germline ends. The CDR3, as DNA: TGTGCCAGCAGTTTAAACAGGGAGAACACCATATATTTT. This codes for CASSLNRENTIYF.